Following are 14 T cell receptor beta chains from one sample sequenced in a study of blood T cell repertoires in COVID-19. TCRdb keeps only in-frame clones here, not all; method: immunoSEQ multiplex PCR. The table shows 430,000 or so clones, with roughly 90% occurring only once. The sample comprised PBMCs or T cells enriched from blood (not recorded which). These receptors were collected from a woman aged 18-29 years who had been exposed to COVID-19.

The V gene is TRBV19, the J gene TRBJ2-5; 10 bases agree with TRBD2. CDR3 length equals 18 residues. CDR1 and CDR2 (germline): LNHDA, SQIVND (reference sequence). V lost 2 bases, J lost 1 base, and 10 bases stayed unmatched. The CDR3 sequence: CASSIIVGSGGPQETQYF. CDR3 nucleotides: TGTGCCAGTAGTATAATTGTAGGTAGCGGGGGGCCCCAAGAGACCCAGTACTTC.

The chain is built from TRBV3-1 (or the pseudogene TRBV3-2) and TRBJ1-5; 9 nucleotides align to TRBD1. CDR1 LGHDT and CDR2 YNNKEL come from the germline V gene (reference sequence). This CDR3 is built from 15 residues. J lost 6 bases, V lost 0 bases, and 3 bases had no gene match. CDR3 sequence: CASSQEWTGAQPQHF. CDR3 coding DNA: TGTGCCAGCAGCCAAGAGTGGACAGGGGCTCAGCCCCAGCATTTT.

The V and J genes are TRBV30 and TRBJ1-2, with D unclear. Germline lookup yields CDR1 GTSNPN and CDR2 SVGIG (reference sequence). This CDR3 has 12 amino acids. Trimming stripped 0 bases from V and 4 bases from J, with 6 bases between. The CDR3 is CAWSVAFYGYTF. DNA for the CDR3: TGTGCCTGGAGTGTGGCTTTCTATGGCTACACCTTC.

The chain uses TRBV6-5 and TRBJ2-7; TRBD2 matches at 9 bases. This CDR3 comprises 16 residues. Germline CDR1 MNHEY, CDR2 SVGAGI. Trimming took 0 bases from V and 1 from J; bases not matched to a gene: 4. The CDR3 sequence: CASSYSKGLASYEQYF. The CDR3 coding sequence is TGTGCCAGCAGTTACTCGAAGGGACTAGCATCCTACGAGCAGTACTTC.

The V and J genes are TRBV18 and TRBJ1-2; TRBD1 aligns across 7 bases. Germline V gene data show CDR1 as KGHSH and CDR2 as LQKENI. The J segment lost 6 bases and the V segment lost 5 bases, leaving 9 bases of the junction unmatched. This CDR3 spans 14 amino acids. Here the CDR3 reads CASSSGTVWDGYTF. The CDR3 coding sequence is TGTGCCAGCTCATCCGGGACAGTATGGGATGGCTACACCTTC.

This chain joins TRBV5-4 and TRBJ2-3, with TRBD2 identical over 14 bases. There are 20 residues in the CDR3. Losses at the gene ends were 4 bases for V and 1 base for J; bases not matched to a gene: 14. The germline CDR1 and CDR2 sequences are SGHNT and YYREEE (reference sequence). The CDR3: CASSGWGTSGRFKGTDTQYF. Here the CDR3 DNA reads TGTGCCAGCAGCGGATGGGGGACTAGCGGGAGATTTAAGGGCACAGATACGCAGTATTTT.

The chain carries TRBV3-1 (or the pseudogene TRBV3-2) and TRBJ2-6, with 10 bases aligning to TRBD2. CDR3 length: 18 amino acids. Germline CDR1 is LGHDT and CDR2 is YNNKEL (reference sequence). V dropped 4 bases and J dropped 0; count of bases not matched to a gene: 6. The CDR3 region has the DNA TGTGCCAGCAGCCCGGACGGGACTAGCGACTCTGGGGCCAACGTCCTGACTTTC. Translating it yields CASSPDGTSDSGANVLTF.

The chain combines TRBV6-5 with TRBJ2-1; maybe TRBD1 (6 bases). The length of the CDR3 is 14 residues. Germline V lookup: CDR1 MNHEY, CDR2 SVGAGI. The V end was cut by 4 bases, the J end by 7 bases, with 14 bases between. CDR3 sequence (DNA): TGTGCCAGCAGTTTTGGGGGCTCCCGGAATGAGCAGTTCTTC. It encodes CASSFGGSRNEQFF.

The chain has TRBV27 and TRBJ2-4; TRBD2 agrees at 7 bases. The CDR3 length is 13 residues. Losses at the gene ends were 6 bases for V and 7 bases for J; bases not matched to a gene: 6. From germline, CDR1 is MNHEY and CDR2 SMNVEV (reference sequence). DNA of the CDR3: TGTGCCAGCAGCTTAAACGGGGGGAACATTCAGTACTTC. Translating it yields CASSLNGGNIQYF.

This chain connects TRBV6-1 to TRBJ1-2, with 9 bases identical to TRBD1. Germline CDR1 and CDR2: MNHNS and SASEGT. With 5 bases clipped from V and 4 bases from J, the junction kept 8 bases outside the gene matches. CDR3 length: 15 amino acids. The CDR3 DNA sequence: TGTGCCAGCAGTAACCGGGACAGGGCTTTCTATGGCTACACCTTC. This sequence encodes CASSNRDRAFYGYTF.

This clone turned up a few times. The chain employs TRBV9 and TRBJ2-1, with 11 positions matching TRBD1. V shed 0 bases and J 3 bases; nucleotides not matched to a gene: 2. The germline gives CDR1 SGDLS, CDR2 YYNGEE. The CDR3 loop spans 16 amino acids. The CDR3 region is CASSVGGTGGYNEQFF. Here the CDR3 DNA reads TGTGCCAGCAGCGTAGGAGGGACAGGGGGCTACAATGAGCAGTTCTTC.

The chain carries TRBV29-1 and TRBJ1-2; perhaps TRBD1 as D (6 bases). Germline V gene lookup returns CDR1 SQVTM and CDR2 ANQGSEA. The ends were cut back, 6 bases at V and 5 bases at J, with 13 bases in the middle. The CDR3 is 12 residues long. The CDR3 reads CSVVDSQYGYTF. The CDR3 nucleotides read TGCAGCGTGGTGGACAGTCAATATGGCTACACCTTC.

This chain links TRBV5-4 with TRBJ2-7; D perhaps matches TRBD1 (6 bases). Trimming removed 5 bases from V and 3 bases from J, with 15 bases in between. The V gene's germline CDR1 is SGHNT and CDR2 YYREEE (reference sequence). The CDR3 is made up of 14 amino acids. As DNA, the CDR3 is TGTGCCAGCAGAAGGGACAATGCTTTCTACGAGCAGTACTTC. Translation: CASRRDNAFYEQYF.

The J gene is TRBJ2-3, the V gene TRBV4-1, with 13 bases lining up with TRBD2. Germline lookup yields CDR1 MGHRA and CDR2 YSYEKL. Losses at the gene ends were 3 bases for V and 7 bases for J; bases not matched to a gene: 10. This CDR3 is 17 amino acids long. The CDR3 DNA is TGCGCCAGCAGCCAGGACGGGACTAGCGGGACTCGGAATACGCAGTATTTT. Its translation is CASSQDGTSGTRNTQYF.